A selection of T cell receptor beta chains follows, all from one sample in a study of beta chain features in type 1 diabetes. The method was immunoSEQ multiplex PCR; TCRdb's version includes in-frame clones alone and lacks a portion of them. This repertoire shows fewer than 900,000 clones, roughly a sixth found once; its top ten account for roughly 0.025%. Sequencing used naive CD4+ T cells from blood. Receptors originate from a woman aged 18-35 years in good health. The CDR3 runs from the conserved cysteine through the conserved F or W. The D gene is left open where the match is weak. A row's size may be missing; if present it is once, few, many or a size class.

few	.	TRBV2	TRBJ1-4	CASVDSPKALQVGKLFF	TGTGCCAGCGTAGACAGCCCGAAGGCCCTTCAGGTGGGAAAACTGTTTTTT
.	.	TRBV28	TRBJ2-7	CASSLAVSEQYF	TGTGCCAGCAGTTTAGCGGTTTCAGAGCAGTACTTC
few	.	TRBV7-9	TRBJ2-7	CASSLPTEYEQYF	TGTGCCAGCAGCTTACCTACAGAATACGAGCAGTACTTC
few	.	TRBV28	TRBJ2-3	CASRGWDLTDTQYF	TGTGCCAGCAGGGGGTGGGACCTCACAGATACGCAGTATTTT
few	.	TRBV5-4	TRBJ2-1	CASSLGQSSYNEQFF	TGTGCCAGCAGCTTGGGACAGAGCTCCTACAATGAGCAGTTCTTC
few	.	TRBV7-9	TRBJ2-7	CASSLKGPSEQYF	TGTGCCAGCAGCTTAAAGGGTCCGTCCGAGCAGTACTTC
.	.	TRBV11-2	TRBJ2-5	CASSSGRVLQETQYF	TGTGCCAGCAGCTCTGGGCGAGTCCTCCAAGAGACCCAGTACTTC
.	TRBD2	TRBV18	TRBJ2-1	CASSPMTSGKGVNEQFF	TGTGCCAGCTCACCAATGACTAGCGGGAAGGGGGTCAATGAGCAGTTCTTC
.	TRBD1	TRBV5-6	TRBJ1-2	CASSWTGRGYTF	TGTGCCAGCAGTTGGACAGGGAGGGGCTACACCTTC
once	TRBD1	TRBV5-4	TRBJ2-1	CASSLGGTGDNEQFF	TGTGCCAGCAGCTTGGGGGGGACAGGGGACAATGAGCAGTTCTTC
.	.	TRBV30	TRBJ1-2	CAFNGTADHNYGYTF	TGTGCTTTTAACGGGACCGCAGACCATAACTATGGCTACACCTTC
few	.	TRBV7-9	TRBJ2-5	CASSLALTTAETQYF	TGTGCCAGCAGCTTAGCGCTTACGACGGCGGAGACCCAGTACTTC
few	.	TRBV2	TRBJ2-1	CASSAAGPSSSYNEQFF	TGTGCCAGCAGTGCCGCGGGCCCGTCCAGCTCCTACAATGAGCAGTTCTTC
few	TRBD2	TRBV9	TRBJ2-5	CASSVGLAVQETQYF	TGTGCCAGCAGCGTAGGACTAGCGGTCCAAGAGACCCAGTACTTC
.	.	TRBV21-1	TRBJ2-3	CASSKVQPGISGRAMTDTQYF	TGTGCCAGCAGCAAAGTCCAACCTGGAATTAGCGGGAGGGCCATGACAGATACGCAGTATTTT
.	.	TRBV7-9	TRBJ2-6	CASSLEFSGTLGANVLTF	TGTGCCAGCAGCTTAGAATTTTCCGGGACCCTAGGGGCCAACGTCCTGACTTTC
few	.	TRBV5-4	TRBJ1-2	CASSLAGSNYGYTF	TGTGCCAGCAGCTTAGCAGGGTCTAACTATGGCTACACCTTC
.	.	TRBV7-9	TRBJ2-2	CASSLVGFGELFF	TGTGCCAGCAGCTTAGTAGGGTTCGGGGAGCTGTTTTTT
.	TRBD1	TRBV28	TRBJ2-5	CASSPREGTGGKETQYF	TGTGCCAGCAGTCCACGGGAAGGGACAGGAGGGAAAGAGACCCAGTACTTC
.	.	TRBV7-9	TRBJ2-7	CASSLAGKEGEQYF	TGTGCCAGCAGCTTGGCGGGGAAGGAGGGCGAGCAGTACTTC
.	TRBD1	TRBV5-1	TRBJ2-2	CASSFTGGNTGELFF	TGCGCCAGCAGCTTTACAGGGGGCAACACCGGGGAGCTGTTTTTT
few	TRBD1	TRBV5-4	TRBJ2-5	CASSVYAGGAPETQYF	TGTGCCAGCAGCGTATATGCAGGGGGCGCGCCGGAGACCCAGTACTTC
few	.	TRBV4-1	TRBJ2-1	CASSQEARTVSYNEQFF	TGCGCCAGCAGCCAAGAGGCCAGGACAGTCTCCTACAATGAGCAGTTCTTC
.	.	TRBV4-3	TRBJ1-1	CASSQDGILQGNTEAFF	TGCGCCAGCAGCCAGGACGGTATACTACAGGGGAACACTGAAGCTTTCTTT
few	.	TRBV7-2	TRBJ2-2	CASSLVGTTTGELFF	TGTGCCAGCAGCTTAGTGGGGACAACCACCGGGGAGCTGTTTTTT
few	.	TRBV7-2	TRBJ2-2	CASSFSWGLDTGELFF	TGTGCCAGCAGCTTTAGCTGGGGGCTAGATACCGGGGAGCTGTTTTTT
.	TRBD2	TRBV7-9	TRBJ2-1	CASSVSPRAGSYNEQFF	TGTGCCAGCAGCGTCAGTCCTCGAGCGGGATCCTACAATGAGCAGTTCTTC
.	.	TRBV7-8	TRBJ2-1	CASSLGLAYNEQFF	TGTGCCAGCAGCTTGGGGCTAGCTTACAATGAGCAGTTCTTC
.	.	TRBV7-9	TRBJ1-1	CASSPHSTEAFF	TGTGCCAGCAGCCCTCACAGCACTGAAGCTTTCTTT
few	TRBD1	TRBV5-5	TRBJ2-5	CASSFVSVGTGGLKTQYF	TGTGCCAGCAGCTTCGTTTCGGTCGGAACAGGGGGCTTGAAGACCCAGTACTTC
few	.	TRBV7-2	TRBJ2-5	CASSSRLEGEQYF	TGTGCCAGCAGCTCACGACTAGAGGGTGAGCAGTACTTC
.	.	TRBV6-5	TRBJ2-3	CASRPLGGGADTQYF	TGTGCCAGCAGGCCACTTGGCGGGGGCGCAGATACGCAGTATTTT
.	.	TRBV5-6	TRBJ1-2	CASSLKYSSNYGYTF	TGTGCCAGCAGTTTAAAATACAGTTCTAACTATGGCTACACCTTC
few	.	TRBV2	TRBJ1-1	CASSEMGRGATEAFF	TGTGCCAGCAGTGAAATGGGAAGGGGCGCCACTGAAGCTTTCTTT
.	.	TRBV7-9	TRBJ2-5	CASRKTSRGETQYF	TGTGCCAGCAGGAAAACTAGCCGAGGAGAGACCCAGTACTTC
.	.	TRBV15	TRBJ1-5	CATSRERRGQPQHF	TGTGCCACCAGCAGAGAAAGAAGGGGACAGCCCCAGCATTTT
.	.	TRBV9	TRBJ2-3	CASSSRRDFLTDTQYF	TGTGCCAGCAGCTCCAGACGGGACTTTCTCACAGATACGCAGTATTTT
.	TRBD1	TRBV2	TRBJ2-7	CASSERGGPYF	TGTGCCAGCAGTGAACGAGGGGGCCCGTACTTC
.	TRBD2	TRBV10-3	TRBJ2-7	CATSGTSGEQYF	TGTGCCACCTCGGGGACTAGCGGCGAGCAGTACTTC
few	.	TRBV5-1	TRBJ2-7	CASSLKGSGAGRSAYEQYF	TGCGCCAGCAGCTTGAAGGGGAGTGGAGCCGGTAGGAGCGCATACGAGCAGTACTTC
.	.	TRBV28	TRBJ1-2	CASSFPFGRVNYGYTF	TGTGCCAGCAGTTTCCCCTTTGGCAGGGTTAACTATGGCTACACCTTC
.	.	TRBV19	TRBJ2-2	CASSMMGTSGELFF	TGTGCCAGTAGTATGATGGGGACCTCGGGGGAGCTGTTTTTT
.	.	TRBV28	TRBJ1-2	CASSPAGGVRGYTF	TGTGCCAGCAGTCCCGCGGGGGGAGTGCGGGGCTACACCTTC
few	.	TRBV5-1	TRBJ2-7	CASSLSQNYEQYF	TGCGCCAGCAGCTTGTCACAGAATTACGAGCAGTACTTC
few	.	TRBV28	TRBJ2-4	CASSLPGDSNIQYF	TGTGCCAGCAGCCTACCCGGGGATAGTAACATTCAGTACTTC
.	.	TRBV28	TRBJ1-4	CASSSEKLFF	TGTGCCAGCAGTTCCGAAAAACTGTTTTTT
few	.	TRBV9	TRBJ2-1	CASSVAVGRAGSSSYNEQFF	TGTGCCAGCAGCGTAGCGGTCGGGAGAGCAGGCTCGAGCTCCTACAATGAGCAGTTCTTC
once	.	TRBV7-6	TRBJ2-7	CASSFSGESSYEQYF	TGTGCCAGCAGCTTCAGTGGCGAAAGCTCCTACGAGCAGTACTTC
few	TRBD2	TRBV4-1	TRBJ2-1	CASSHPGLAGRDEQFF	TGCGCCAGCAGCCACCCGGGACTAGCGGGAAGAGATGAGCAGTTCTTC
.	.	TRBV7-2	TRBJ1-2	CASSLGTGNYGYTF	TGTGCCAGCAGCCTAGGGACGGGTAACTATGGCTACACCTTC
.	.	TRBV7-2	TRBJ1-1	CASSFSQGRTEAFF	TGTGCCAGCAGCTTTTCGCAGGGGAGGACTGAAGCTTTCTTT
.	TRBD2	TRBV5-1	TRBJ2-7	CASSFLAGVGFYEQYF	TGCGCCAGCAGCTTCCTAGCGGGAGTAGGCTTTTACGAGCAGTACTTC
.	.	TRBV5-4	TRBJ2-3	CASSSTINLNTQYF	TGTGCCAGCAGCTCCACAATTAACCTGAATACGCAGTATTTT
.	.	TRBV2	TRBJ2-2	CASRTGTPRGGELFF	TGTGCCAGCAGGACCGGGACACCAAGGGGCGGGGAGCTGTTTTTT
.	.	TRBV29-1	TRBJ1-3	CSVEGVRERGTNTIYF	TGCAGCGTTGAAGGGGTCAGGGAGAGGGGTACCAACACCATATATTTT